One sample yielded the 22 T cell receptor beta chains listed below, sequenced in a study of T cells after yellow fever vaccination. TCRdb reanalysed the 5' RACE reads using MiXCR and keeps one entry per CDR3 protein. The table has 300,000 to 400,000 distinct CDR3 sequences, under 15% seen once. The sequenced sample was CD4+ T cells sorted from PBMCs, obtained 15 days after the yellow fever booster vaccination. These receptors were collected from a man aged 18 to 30 who received the YFV17D yellow fever vaccine.

The chain joins TRBV20-1 to TRBJ1-5; D remains ambiguous. Trimming stripped 0 bases from V and 7 bases from J, with 13 bases between. The CDR3 contains 14 residues. From germline, CDR1 is DFQATT and CDR2 SNEGSKA (reference sequence). CDR3 residues: CSARDAYGGQPQHF. The CDR3 DNA reads as TGCAGTGCTAGAGATGCTTACGGAGGACAGCCCCAGCATTTT.

This clonotype appeared a few times. The genes are TRBV6-6 and TRBJ2-1; tentative D call: TRBD1 (6 bases). Per germline, CDR1 MNHNY and CDR2 SVGAGI (reference sequence). Trimming left V 3 bases short and J 9 bases short, with 12 bases between. CDR3 length: 13 residues. The CDR3 sequence: CASSYNRVSEQFF. The CDR3 nucleotides read TGTGCCAGCAGTTATAACAGGGTCAGTGAGCAGTTCTTC.

This chain connects TRBV20-1 to TRBJ2-7; 8 nucleotides align to TRBD1. The CDR3 extends over 15 amino acids. Germline V gives CDR1 DFQATT, CDR2 SNEGSKA (reference sequence). V shed 7 bases, J shed 2 bases, and the junction held 13 bases outside the gene matches. The CDR3 bases are TGCAGTGTTAAACCCGGGACAGGCCAAACCTACGAGCAGTACGTC. This translates into CSVKPGTGQTYEQYV.

This chain connects TRBV19 to TRBJ2-3, with a weak D call TRBD2 (6 bases). This CDR3 comprises 15 residues. The germline V gene has CDR1 LNHDA and CDR2 SQIVND (reference sequence). The V gene lost 8 bases and the J gene lost 0 bases, with 15 bases spanning the gap. The CDR3 reads CASRKEGASTDTQYF. CDR3 DNA: TGTGCCAGTCGCAAGGAGGGAGCTAGCACAGATACGCAGTATTTT.

This clonotype was picked up many times. V usage is TRBV7-8 and J usage is TRBJ2-6, with D possibly being TRBD1 (6 bases). CDR1 and CDR2 (germline): SGHVS, FQNEAQ. Between the trimmed V and J ends, which lost 3 bases and 2 bases, there was a span of 11 bases. CDR3 length: 16 residues. Written as DNA, the CDR3 is TGTGCCAGCAGCTTCGGTCGGACAGCTGGGGCCAACGTCCTGACTTTC. Its translation is CASSFGRTAGANVLTF. Complete variable domain (other parts from reference TRBV7-8 and TRBJ2-6): GAGVSQSPRYKVAKRGQDVALRCDPISGHVSLFWYQQALGQGPEFLTYFQNEAQLDKSGLPSDRFFAERPEGSVSTLKIQRTQQEDSAVYLCASSFGRTAGANVLTFGAGSRLTVL.

This clonotype has more than one count but fewer than ten. V and J are TRBV7-2 and TRBJ1-4, with D perhaps matching TRBD1 (6 bases). Germline loops: CDR1 SGHTA, CDR2 FQGNSA. Trimming left V 5 bases short and J 6 bases short, with 19 bases between. The CDR3 runs 16 residues. This CDR3 is CASSPKQGGRHEKLFF. CDR3 nucleotides: TGTGCCAGCAGCCCGAAACAGGGCGGGAGACATGAAAAACTGTTTTTT. The variable domain in full, completed from reference TRBV7-2 and TRBJ1-4, reads GAGVSQSPSNKVTEKGKDVELRCDPISGHTALYWYRQSLGQGLEFLIYFQGNSAPDKSGLPSDRFSAERTGGSVSTLTIQRTQQEDSAVYLCASSPKQGGRHEKLFFGSGTQLSVL.

This clonotype has just a few counts. This sequence joins TRBV6-1 and TRBJ1-2; TRBD1 matches 9 bases. CDR1 and CDR2 from the germline V gene are MNHNS and SASEGT. The CDR3 runs 15 residues. V lost 7 bases to trimming and J lost 2 bases; unmatched junction nucleotides: 8. In DNA, the CDR3 is TGTGCCAGCATCCCGGGACAGGGAGGGAACTATGGCTACACCTTC. It specifies CASIPGQGGNYGYTF.

The chain joins TRBV28 to TRBJ2-1, with 12 positions matching TRBD2. This CDR3 is 13 amino acids long. Trimming took 9 bases from V and 8 from J; bases not matched to a gene: 5. Germline CDR1 reads MDHEN; CDR2 reads SYDVKM. CDR3 protein: CASLAGGPYEQFF. The CDR3 nucleotides read TGTGCCAGTCTAGCGGGGGGGCCGTATGAGCAGTTCTTC. The variable domain in full, with the rest retrieved from reference TRBV28 and TRBJ2-1, is DVKVTQSSRYLVKRTGEKVFLECVQDMDHENMFWYRQDPGLGLRLIYFSYDVKMKEKGDIPEGYSVSREKKERFSLILESASTNQTSMYLCASLAGGPYEQFFGPGTRLTVL.

This clonotype was recorded many times. The chain recombines TRBV12-3 or TRBV12-4 with TRBJ2-7, with D perhaps given as TRBD1 or TRBD2 (5 bases each). The ends were cut back, 5 bases at V and 12 bases at J, with 14 bases in the middle. CDR3 length: 11 amino acids. CDR3 in DNA: TGTGCCAGCAGTACGGGGCAGGGCCTGTACTTC. It encodes CASSTGQGLYF.

This clonotype showed up just a few times. Written as DNA, the CDR3 is TGTGCCAGCCGGGGGGGACTAGGAGCCTACAATGAGCAGTTCTTC. Encoded protein: CASRGGLGAYNEQFF. The J gene is TRBJ2-1, the V gene TRBV5-6; 8 bases line up with TRBD2. Per the germline V gene, CDR1 is SGHDT and CDR2 is YYEEEE. The V and J ends lost 7 bases and 2 bases, in that order; junction bases with no gene match: 8. There are 15 residues in the CDR3.

The CDR3 sequence is CSAEGRGFENIQYF. Here the CDR3 DNA reads TGCAGTGCTGAGGGTAGGGGATTCGAAAACATTCAGTACTTC. V usage is TRBV20-1 and J usage is TRBJ2-4; D assignment may be TRBD1 or TRBD2 (5 bases each). The ends were cut back, 5 bases at V and 5 bases at J, with 16 bases in the middle. CDR3 length: 14 residues. The germline CDR1 and CDR2 sequences are DFQATT and SNEGSKA (reference sequence).

This clonotype was counted many times. The chain uses TRBV5-1 and TRBJ2-1; 11 nucleotides line up with TRBD2. J gave up 5 bases and V 4 bases, and 14 bases lay outside the gene matches. In germline, CDR1 is SGHRS, CDR2 YFSETQ. The CDR3 loop spans 18 amino acids. This chain's CDR3 is CASSTGGVAGGLNNEQFF. DNA for the CDR3: TGCGCCAGCAGCACCGGCGGAGTAGCGGGGGGGCTGAACAATGAGCAGTTCTTC.

The V and J genes are TRBV18 and TRBJ1-3; 7 bases align to TRBD1. The germline CDR1 and CDR2 sequences are KGHSH and LQKENI. V dropped 6 bases and J dropped 0; count of bases not matched to a gene: 5. The CDR3 extends over 15 amino acids. CDR3 amino acids: CASSNRGGSGNTIYF. The CDR3 DNA is TGTGCCAGCTCTAACAGGGGAGGCTCTGGAAACACCATATATTTT. The entire variable domain, with the rest obtained from reference TRBV18 and TRBJ1-3, is as follows: NAGVMQNPRHLVRRRGQEARLRCSPMKGHSHVYWYRQLPEEGLKFMVYLQKENIIDESGMPKERFSAEFPKEGPSILRIQQVVRGDSAAYFCASSNRGGSGNTIYFGEGSWLTVV.

This clonotype was counted only a few times. The gene calls are TRBV11-1 and TRBJ2-4; 10 nucleotides agree with TRBD1. The CDR3 spans 16 residues. Per the germline V gene, CDR1 is SGHAT and CDR2 is FQDESV (reference sequence). J gave up 7 bases and V 3 bases, and 9 bases lay outside the gene matches. The DNA for the CDR3 is TGTGCCAGCAGCTTCTCCTCCGGGACAGGGGAGAACATTCAGTACTTC. This translates into CASSFSSGTGENIQYF.

The chain has TRBV7-2 and TRBJ1-5; D is unresolved. The germline V gene has CDR1 SGHTA and CDR2 FQGNSA. The V end lost 1 base, the J end lost 7 bases, and 11 bases lay between the germline ends. The CDR3 loop spans 14 amino acids. The CDR3 sequence is CASSLVSVGQPQHF. The CDR3 bases are TGTGCCAGCAGCTTAGTGTCAGTCGGACAGCCCCAGCATTTT.

The CDR3 DNA sequence: TGTGCCAGCAGCTTACTACAGCTAGGCTACACCTTC. It is translated as CASSLLQLGYTF. The chain recombines TRBV7-9 with TRBJ1-2; D is uncertain. Germline lookup yields CDR1 SEHNR and CDR2 FQNEAQ (reference sequence). The CDR3 length is 12 residues. V lost 2 bases and J lost 8, with 9 bases in between.

This chain joins TRBV5-8 and TRBJ1-5, with D maybe TRBD1 (5 bases). The V gene's germline CDR1 is SGHTS and CDR2 YDEGEE. V lost 4 bases and J lost 0, with 8 bases in between. This CDR3 has 14 residues. CDR3 in DNA: TGTGCCAGCAGCGGGGGGGTTAGCAATCAGCCCCAGCATTTT. This codes for CASSGGVSNQPQHF.

The chain joins TRBV12-3 or TRBV12-4 to TRBJ1-2; perhaps TRBD1 as D (6 bases). V lost 5 bases and J lost 4, with 14 bases in between. The CDR3 has 14 amino acids. CDR3 amino acids: CASSPPGHSYGYTF. In nucleotides, the CDR3 is TGTGCCAGCAGTCCTCCGGGACACAGCTATGGCTACACCTTC.

This clonotype was found a few times. The chain combines TRBV15 with TRBJ2-7, with D uncertain. With 0 bases removed from V and 1 base from J, the gap between germline ends came to 4 bases. Germline CDR1 is LNHNV and CDR2 is YYDKDF (reference sequence). CDR3 length equals 13 residues. The CDR3: CATSRDKSYEQYV. CDR3 nucleotide sequence: TGTGCCACCAGCAGAGACAAATCCTACGAGCAGTACGTC.

This clonotype was detected a few times. The chain recombines TRBV5-6 with TRBJ1-5; D is perhaps TRBD1 (5 bases). V lost 0 bases and J 3 bases, leaving 16 bases between the germline ends. This CDR3 comprises 17 residues. CDR1 is SGHDT, CDR2 YYEEEE, per germline. The CDR3 here is CASSLGTGRGNNQPQHF. The CDR3 region has the DNA TGTGCCAGCAGCTTGGGGACCGGCCGGGGGAACAATCAGCCCCAGCATTTT. Full variable domain (rest looked up from reference TRBV5-6 and TRBJ1-5): DAGVTQSPTHLIKTRGQQVTLRCSPKSGHDTVSWYQQALGQGPQFIFQYYEEEERQRGNFPDRFSGHQFPNYSSELNVNALLLGDSALYLCASSLGTGRGNNQPQHFGDGTRLSIL.

J is TRBJ2-3 and V is TRBV5-6, with D possibly being TRBD2 (5 bases). The V gene's germline CDR1 is SGHDT and CDR2 YYEEEE. The CDR3 sequence is 15 residues long. Trimming cost V 7 bases and J 4 bases, with 19 bases left between them. CDR3 amino acids: CASRIRRGSPDTQYF. CDR3 DNA: TGTGCCAGCCGTATACGACGGGGAAGTCCAGATACGCAGTATTTT.

The chain has TRBV7-2 and TRBJ1-6; 8 nucleotides align to TRBD1. Germline V CDR1 and CDR2: SGHTA, FQGNSA. J gave up 6 bases and V 8 bases, and 3 bases lay outside the gene matches. This CDR3 has 13 amino acids. The CDR3 sequence: CASGQGANSPLHF. CDR3 bases: TGTGCCAGCGGGCAGGGGGCTAATTCACCCCTCCACTTT.